This T cell receptor beta chain came from a study of OX40 agonist ivuxolimab in advanced cancers. V was shortened by 3 bases and J by 8 bases, with 23 bases between the two germline ends. CDR1 is SGHTS, CDR2 YDEGEE, per germline. This CDR3 has 16 residues. With baseline, cycle 4 day 1, and cycle 7 day 1 as timepoints, blood was sampled. Generated by immunoSEQ multiplex PCR, the TCRdb table keeps only in-frame clones and is missing some. There are around 80,000 clones in the sample; more than 75% occur only once, and over 0.25% lies in the top ten. The TCR comes from an adult with an advanced solid tumor such as melanoma, head and neck, liver or kidney cancer. V and J are TRBV5-8 and TRBJ1-2; TRBD1 might be the D (6 bases). Sequencing was performed on CD4+ or CD8+ T cells sorted from blood, taken in a trial of the OX40 agonist ivuxolimab. CDR3 in amino acids: CASSSRGQPPPRGYTF. In DNA, the CDR3 is TGTGCCAGCAGCTCCAGAGGACAGCCCCCCCCGCGGGGCTACACCTTC.